The 20 T cell receptor beta chains listed next were all sequenced from one sample in a study of T cells in localized non-small cell lung cancer. The method was immunoSEQ multiplex PCR; TCRdb's version includes in-frame clones alone and lacks a portion of them. This table holds approximately 22,000 clones, about 87% found once. Sequences were derived from peripheral blood, sampled before any cancer treatment. These receptors originate from a male donor older than 55 with stage I squamous cell lung carcinoma.

CDR3 region: CAWSVQGGQPQHF. CDR3 nucleotides: TGTGCCTGGAGTGTACAGGGCGGACAGCCCCAGCATTTT. This chain uses TRBV30 with TRBJ1-5; D may be TRBD1 (6 bases). Germline V gene data show CDR1 as GTSNPN and CDR2 as SVGIG (reference sequence). V lost 0 bases to trimming and J lost 7 bases, with 10 bases between them. The CDR3 runs 13 residues.

V is TRBV9 and J is TRBJ2-3, with TRBD2 as a possible D gene (6 bases). The CDR3 length is 15 residues. Trimming left V 4 bases short and J 2 bases short, with 14 bases between. Germline V gives CDR1 SGDLS, CDR2 YYNGEE. The CDR3 DNA is TGTGCCAGCAGCTCCGCCGCGGGGACCACAGATACGCAGTATTTT. It is translated as CASSSAAGTTDTQYF.

This clone was observed a handful of times. The chain has TRBV7-8 and TRBJ2-7; perhaps TRBD1 as D (6 bases). Trimming took off 5 bases at V and 6 bases at J, with 26 bases between the two ends. This CDR3 comprises 17 residues. Per germline, CDR1 SGHVS and CDR2 FQNEAQ. In DNA form, the CDR3 reads TGTGCCAGCAGCCCATACAGGGTACCCACACTCGAGAGCGAGCAGTACTTC. It yields the protein CASSPYRVPTLESEQYF.

The V gene is TRBV18, the J gene TRBJ1-5, with D unresolved. CDR1 KGHSH and CDR2 LQKENI come from the germline V gene. With 6 bases removed from V and 0 bases from J, the gap between germline ends came to 9 bases. The CDR3 covers 14 residues. Here the CDR3 DNA reads TGTGCCAGCTCGACCTTAGATAGCAATCAGCCCCAGCATTTT. This translates into CASSTLDSNQPQHF.

This chain uses TRBV19 with TRBJ2-3; D is possibly TRBD2 (6 bases). Per the germline V gene, CDR1 is LNHDA and CDR2 is SQIVND (reference sequence). V lost 1 base and J 7 bases, leaving 12 bases between the germline ends. The CDR3 length is 14 residues. CDR3 amino acids: CASSIVGRIYTQYF. CDR3 DNA: TGTGCCAGTAGTATAGTGGGGAGGATCTATACGCAGTATTTT.

This chain connects TRBV18 to TRBJ2-1; 8 bases are shared with TRBD2. CDR1 and CDR2 from the germline V gene are KGHSH and LQKENI. The V and J ends lost 0 bases and 6 bases, in that order; junction bases with no gene match: 7. This CDR3 has 16 amino acids. CDR3 sequence reads: CASSPPTAGGPNEQFF. The CDR3 bases are TGTGCCAGCTCACCACCCACTGCGGGGGGCCCCAATGAGCAGTTCTTC.

The chain employs TRBV10-3 and TRBJ2-7, with a tentative D call TRBD2 (7 bases). This CDR3 is 13 amino acids long. Trimming took 10 bases from V and 3 from J, leaving 16 bases between them. CDR1 and CDR2 (germline): ENHRY, SYGVKD. CDR3 loop: CATRGGADYEQYF. The CDR3 DNA reads as TGTGCCACGAGAGGGGGGGCTGACTACGAGCAGTACTTC.

V and J are TRBV18 and TRBJ1-1, with D possibly TRBD1 on 5 matching bases. Germline V lookup: CDR1 KGHSH, CDR2 LQKENI. CDR3 length: 16 residues. Trimming pared 2 bases from V and 3 bases from J, leaving 16 bases between. The CDR3, as DNA: TGTGCCAGCTCACCATTCGCTCTTCCGGGGGACACTGAAGCTTTCTTT. Protein: CASSPFALPGDTEAFF.

The genes are TRBV10-2 and TRBJ2-7; no clear D. Trimming took 5 bases from V and 4 from J, leaving 9 bases between them. The CDR3 runs 12 residues. Germline CDR1 is WSHSY and CDR2 is SAAADI. As DNA, the CDR3 is TGCGCCAGCAGTAAGGGTGGGTACGAGCAGTACTTC. Protein sequence: CASSKGGYEQYF.

The CDR3 here is CASSAPRQWNTIYF. The CDR3, as DNA: TGTGCCAGCAGCGCCCCGAGACAGTGGAACACCATATATTTT. The rearrangement joins TRBV13 to TRBJ1-3, with TRBD1 as a possible D gene (5 bases). The V end was cut by 5 bases, the J end by 7 bases, with 15 bases between. Germline V gene sequence: CDR1 PRHDT, CDR2 FYEKMQ (reference sequence). This CDR3 is 14 amino acids long.

The chain links TRBV6-5 to TRBJ2-2; D uncertain. The germline CDR1 and CDR2 sequences are MNHEY and SVGAGI. The CDR3 covers 15 residues. Trimming took 5 bases from V and 2 from J, leaving 12 bases between them. The CDR3 DNA sequence: TGTGCCAGCAGTGCTATCACCAAAAACACCGGGGAGCTGTTTTTT. Translating gives CASSAITKNTGELFF.

This sequence joins TRBV5-1 and TRBJ1-2, with D unclear. Germline CDR1 SGHRS, CDR2 YFSETQ. The V gene lost 0 bases and the J gene lost 8 bases, with 17 bases spanning the gap. This CDR3 is 15 amino acids long. In nucleotides, the CDR3 is TGCGCCAGCAGCTTGGCCTCCCAGACTCATTCCGGCTACACCTTC. This sequence encodes CASSLASQTHSGYTF.

The CDR3: CASSRGGRDSPVSTEAFF. Here the CDR3 DNA reads TGTGCCAGCAGTCGGGGGGGGAGGGACTCGCCCGTAAGCACTGAAGCTTTCTTT. The genes are TRBV5-4 and TRBJ1-1; perhaps TRBD1 as D (5 bases). Trimming shortened V by 5 bases and J by 4 bases, and 27 bases separated the two germline ends. Germline-derived CDR1 and CDR2 are SGHNT and YYREEE (reference sequence). This CDR3 comprises 18 residues.

This chain connects TRBV7-6 to TRBJ1-3, with D maybe TRBD1 (5 bases). Trimming removed 5 bases at V and 2 bases at J, with 13 bases between. The CDR3 loop spans 15 amino acids. In germline, CDR1 is SGHVS, CDR2 FNYEAQ. CDR3 sequence (DNA): TGTGCCAGCAGCCTACGGGGGGTAGCTGGAAACACCATATATTTT. This encodes CASSLRGVAGNTIYF.

The CDR3 nucleotides are TGTGCCAGCAGTGCACGTACAGGGGGCGCGGAAAAACTGTTTTTT. Translated: CASSARTGGAEKLFF. This chain joins TRBV6-5 and TRBJ1-4, with 9 bases aligning to TRBD1. V shed 5 bases, J shed 8 bases, and the junction held 9 bases outside the gene matches. Per germline, CDR1 MNHEY and CDR2 SVGAGI. This CDR3 contains 15 residues.

V usage is TRBV12-5 and J usage is TRBJ2-7, with 10 bases matching TRBD1. The CDR3 spans 14 residues. Germline-derived CDR1 and CDR2 are LGHNT and FRNRAP. V dropped 6 bases and J dropped 5; count of bases not matched to a gene: 7. The CDR3 loop is CASGPGQGNHEQYF. The CDR3 DNA is TGTGCTAGTGGGCCGGGACAGGGGAACCACGAGCAGTACTTC.

V is TRBV19 and J is TRBJ2-7; 9 positions match TRBD1. Per germline, CDR1 LNHDA and CDR2 SQIVND (reference sequence). There are 15 residues in the CDR3. Trimming removed 1 base from V and 3 bases from J; junction bases left unmatched: 4. The CDR3 DNA follows: TGTGCCAGTAGTATAGGTCGGACAGGGGACTACGAGCAGTACTTC. Its protein is CASSIGRTGDYEQYF.

V and J are TRBV7-2 and TRBJ2-7; the D is unclear. Trimming took 1 base from V and 4 from J, leaving 11 bases between them. This CDR3 comprises 14 residues. Per the germline V gene, CDR1 is SGHTA and CDR2 is FQGNSA. The CDR3 region is CASSLGAGRYEQYF. Written as DNA, the CDR3 is TGTGCCAGCAGCTTAGGGGCAGGTCGTTACGAGCAGTACTTC.

This clone occurred once. The DNA of the CDR3 is TGCGCCAGCAGGGAAACGGGTGGAAACACCATATATTTT. Its translation: CASRETGGNTIYF. The V call is TRBV10-2, the J call TRBJ1-3; unclear D gene. Trimming stripped 6 bases from V and 3 bases from J, with 9 bases between. The germline V gene has CDR1 WSHSY and CDR2 SAAADI. The CDR3 is 13 residues long.

The chain uses TRBV9 and TRBJ1-3; no reliable D call. The CDR3 runs 14 residues. The germline V gene encodes CDR1 SGDLS and CDR2 YYNGEE. V lost 3 bases, J lost 0 bases, and 7 bases lay in between. CDR3 in DNA: TGTGCCAGCAGCGAGTGGCTCTCTGGAAACACCATATATTTT. This sequence encodes CASSEWLSGNTIYF.